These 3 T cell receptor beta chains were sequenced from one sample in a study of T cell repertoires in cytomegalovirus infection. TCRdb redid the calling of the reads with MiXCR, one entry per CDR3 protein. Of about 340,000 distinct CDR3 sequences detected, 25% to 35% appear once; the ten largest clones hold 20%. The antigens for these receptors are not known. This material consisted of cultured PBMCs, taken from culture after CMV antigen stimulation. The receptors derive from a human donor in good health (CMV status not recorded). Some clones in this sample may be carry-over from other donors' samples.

The CDR3 coding sequence is TGTGCCAGCAGCCGCCGGGACATGAGCTCCTACGAGCAGTACTTC. This sequence encodes CASSRRDMSSYEQYF. The rearrangement joins TRBV11-2 to TRBJ2-7; D is perhaps TRBD1 (6 bases). The CDR3 contains 15 residues. V was trimmed by 5 bases and J by 0 bases, leaving 14 bases between them. Germline-derived CDR1 and CDR2 are SGHAT and FQNNGV.

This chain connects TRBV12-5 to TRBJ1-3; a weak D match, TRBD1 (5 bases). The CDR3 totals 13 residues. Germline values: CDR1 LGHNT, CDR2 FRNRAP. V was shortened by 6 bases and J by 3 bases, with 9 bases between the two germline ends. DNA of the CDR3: TGTGCTAGTGGGACAGTCAATGGAAACACCATATATTTT. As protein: CASGTVNGNTIYF. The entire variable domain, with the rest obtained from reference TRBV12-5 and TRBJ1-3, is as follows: DARVTQTPRHKVTEMGQEVTMRCQPILGHNTVFWYRQTMMQGLELLAYFRNRAPLDDSGMPKDRFSAEMPDATLATLKIQPSEPRDSAVYFCASGTVNGNTIYFGEGSWLTVV.

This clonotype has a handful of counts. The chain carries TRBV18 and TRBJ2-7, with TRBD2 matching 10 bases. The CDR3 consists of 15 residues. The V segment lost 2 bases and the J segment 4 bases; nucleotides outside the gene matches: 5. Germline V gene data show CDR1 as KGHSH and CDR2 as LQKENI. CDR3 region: CASSPTSGVVYEQYF. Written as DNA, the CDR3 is TGTGCCAGCTCACCAACTAGCGGGGTCGTATACGAGCAGTACTTC. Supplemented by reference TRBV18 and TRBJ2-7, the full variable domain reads NAGVMQNPRHLVRRRGQEARLRCSPMKGHSHVYWYRQLPEEGLKFMVYLQKENIIDESGMPKERFSAEFPKEGPSILRIQQVVRGDSAAYFCASSPTSGVVYEQYFGPGTRLTVT.